This passage covers 13 T cell receptor beta chains from one sample sequenced in a study of lymphopenia after photon versus proton radiotherapy. Assay used: immunoSEQ multiplex PCR; TCRdb lists only in-frame clones, some missing. Of 70,000 or so clones detected, approximately 90% appear once; the ten largest clones hold 2.2%. Source: peripheral blood, taken from a patient treated with photon-based radiotherapy. The receptor set was obtained from a woman aged 40 to 55 with cholangiocarcinoma.

Notes on this clone: Additional DNA sequences in this sample encode the identical CDR3. V is TRBV12-5 and J is TRBJ2-1; D ambiguous. This CDR3 spans 12 amino acids. The germline gives CDR1 LGHNT, CDR2 FRNRAP. V gave up 2 bases and J gave up 4 bases, with 3 bases separating them. CDR3 sequence (DNA): TGTGCTAGTGGTTTGTCTTACAATGAGCAGTTCTTC. Protein product: CASGLSYNEQFF.

The J gene is TRBJ2-5, the V gene TRBV28, with D tentatively TRBD1 or TRBD2 (5 bases each). V lost 3 bases, J lost 5 bases, and 16 bases lay in between. Germline loops: CDR1 MDHEN, CDR2 SYDVKM. The CDR3 sequence is 15 residues long. CDR3 sequence: CASSFYRTQQETQYF. CDR3 nucleotides: TGTGCCAGCAGTTTCTACAGGACTCAGCAGGAGACCCAGTACTTC.

This chain uses TRBV2 with TRBJ2-2, with D possibly TRBD2 on 5 matching bases. The CDR3 contains 16 residues. CDR1 SNHLY and CDR2 FYNNEI come from the germline V gene. Trimming pared 2 bases from V and 4 bases from J, leaving 14 bases between. CDR3 region: CASSEKGTRPTGELFF. In DNA, the CDR3 is TGTGCCAGCAGTGAAAAGGGTACTAGACCCACCGGGGAGCTGTTTTTT.

The rearrangement uses TRBV5-1 and TRBJ1-3, with D possibly matching TRBD1 (5 bases). The V gene lost 4 bases and the J gene lost 4 bases, with 12 bases spanning the gap. This CDR3 has 14 residues. Germline CDR1 and CDR2: SGHRS and YFSETQ. CDR3 bases: TGCGCCAGCAGCGAACAGGCAGGGGGAAACACCATATATTTT. Amino acid sequence: CASSEQAGGNTIYF.

J is TRBJ1-4 and V is TRBV9; D possibly corresponds to TRBD1 (6 bases). V lost 4 bases, J lost 0 bases, and 16 bases lay in between. The CDR3 has 17 residues. Germline V CDR1 and CDR2: SGDLS, YYNGEE. The CDR3: CASSRGGQSATNEKLFF. In DNA, the CDR3 is TGTGCCAGCAGCCGTGGCGGACAGAGTGCAACTAATGAAAAACTGTTTTTT.

The V call is TRBV10-2, the J call TRBJ2-1, with D unclear. From germline, CDR1 is WSHSY and CDR2 SAAADI. This CDR3 contains 11 residues. V was trimmed by 3 bases and J by 8 bases, leaving 5 bases between them. This CDR3 reads CASSDSYEQFF. The CDR3 bases are TGCGCCAGCAGTGACTCATATGAGCAGTTCTTC.

The table lists this clone with a few counts. The CDR3 region has the DNA TGTGCCAGCTCACTGGGCGATCGGCAGCCCCAGCATTTT. This encodes CASSLGDRQPQHF. The chain couples TRBV18 to TRBJ1-5; D is unclear. Germline V gives CDR1 KGHSH, CDR2 LQKENI. The CDR3 length is 13 residues. V gave up 4 bases and J gave up 7 bases, with 11 bases separating them.

The chain carries TRBV5-4 and TRBJ1-1; D perhaps matches TRBD1 (5 bases). The CDR3 is made up of 15 amino acids. The germline gives CDR1 SGHNT, CDR2 YYREEE (reference sequence). The V end lost 4 bases, the J end lost 0 bases, and 13 bases lay between the germline ends. The DNA for the CDR3 is TGTGCCAGCAGCAGATCGACAGCTTTGAACACTGAAGCTTTCTTT. Amino acids: CASSRSTALNTEAFF.

This chain joins TRBV27 and TRBJ2-7; 8 nucleotides agree with TRBD1. V lost 6 bases, J lost 2 bases, and 6 bases stayed unmatched. The CDR3 is 14 residues long. Looked up from germline, CDR1 is MNHEY and CDR2 is SMNVEV (reference sequence). CDR3: CASSGQGRAYEQYF. The CDR3 DNA is TGTGCCAGCAGCGGACAGGGAAGGGCCTACGAGCAGTACTTC.

V is TRBV28 and J is TRBJ1-1; possibly TRBD1 for D (5 bases). V was shortened by 4 bases and J by 5 bases, with 11 bases between the two germline ends. Germline CDR1 is MDHEN and CDR2 is SYDVKM. The CDR3 totals 13 residues. In DNA, the CDR3 is TGTGCCAGCAGTTGGTACGGGGGAACTGAAGCTTTCTTT. It yields the protein CASSWYGGTEAFF. Full variable domain (rest looked up from reference TRBV28 and TRBJ1-1): DVKVTQSSRYLVKRTGEKVFLECVQDMDHENMFWYRQDPGLGLRLIYFSYDVKMKEKGDIPEGYSVSREKKERFSLILESASTNQTSMYLCASSWYGGTEAFFGQGTRLTVV.

The chain is built from TRBV7-9 and TRBJ1-4; 9 bases fit TRBD1. Germline V gene data show CDR1 as SEHNR and CDR2 as FQNEAQ (reference sequence). The length of the CDR3 is 17 residues. V lost 5 bases, J lost 4 bases, and 11 bases stayed unmatched. The CDR3 region has the DNA TGTGCCAGCAGCGGATCCGGGACAGGGTACCTTAATGAAAAACTGTTTTTT. It yields the protein CASSGSGTGYLNEKLFF.

The chain joins TRBV6-5 to TRBJ2-1; D unclear. CDR3 size: 15 residues. Germline loops: CDR1 MNHEY, CDR2 SVGAGI. V was cut by 2 bases and J by 5 bases, with 13 bases left in between. This CDR3 reads CASSYGIALNNEQFF. The DNA for the CDR3 is TGTGCCAGCAGTTACGGGATCGCCCTTAACAATGAGCAGTTCTTC.

The V gene is TRBV7-8, the J gene TRBJ1-2, with 9 positions matching TRBD1. The V gene's germline CDR1 is SGHVS and CDR2 FQNEAQ. V lost 5 bases and J lost 2; bases outside the gene matches: 9. The CDR3 consists of 16 residues. The CDR3 bases are TGTGCCAGCAGCCGAAGAGGGACAGGGATAAACTATGGCTACACCTTC. Translated: CASSRRGTGINYGYTF. Together with reference TRBV7-8 and TRBJ1-2, the CDR3 gives the full variable domain: GAGVSQSPRYKVAKRGQDVALRCDPISGHVSLFWYQQALGQGPEFLTYFQNEAQLDKSGLPSDRFFAERPEGSVSTLKIQRTQQEDSAVYLCASSRRGTGINYGYTFGSGTRLTVV.